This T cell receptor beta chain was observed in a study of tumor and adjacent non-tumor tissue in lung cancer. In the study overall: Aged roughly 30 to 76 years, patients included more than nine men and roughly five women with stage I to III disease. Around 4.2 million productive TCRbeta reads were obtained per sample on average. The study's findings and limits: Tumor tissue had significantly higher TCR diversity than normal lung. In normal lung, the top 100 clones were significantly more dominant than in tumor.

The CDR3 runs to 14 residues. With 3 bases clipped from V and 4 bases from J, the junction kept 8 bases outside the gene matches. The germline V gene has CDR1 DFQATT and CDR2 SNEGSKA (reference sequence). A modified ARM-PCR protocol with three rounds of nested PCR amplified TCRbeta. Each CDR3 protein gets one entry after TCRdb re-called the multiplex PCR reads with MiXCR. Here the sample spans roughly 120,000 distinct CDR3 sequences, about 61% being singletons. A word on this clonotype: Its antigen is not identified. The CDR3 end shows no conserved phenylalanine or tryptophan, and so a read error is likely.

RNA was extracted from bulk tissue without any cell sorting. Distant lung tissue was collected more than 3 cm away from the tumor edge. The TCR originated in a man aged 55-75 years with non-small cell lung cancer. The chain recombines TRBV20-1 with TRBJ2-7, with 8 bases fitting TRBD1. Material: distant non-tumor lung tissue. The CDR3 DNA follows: TGCAGTGCTAGGGAACAGGGGGTACTATACGAGCAGTACCTC. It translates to CSAREQGVLYEQYL.